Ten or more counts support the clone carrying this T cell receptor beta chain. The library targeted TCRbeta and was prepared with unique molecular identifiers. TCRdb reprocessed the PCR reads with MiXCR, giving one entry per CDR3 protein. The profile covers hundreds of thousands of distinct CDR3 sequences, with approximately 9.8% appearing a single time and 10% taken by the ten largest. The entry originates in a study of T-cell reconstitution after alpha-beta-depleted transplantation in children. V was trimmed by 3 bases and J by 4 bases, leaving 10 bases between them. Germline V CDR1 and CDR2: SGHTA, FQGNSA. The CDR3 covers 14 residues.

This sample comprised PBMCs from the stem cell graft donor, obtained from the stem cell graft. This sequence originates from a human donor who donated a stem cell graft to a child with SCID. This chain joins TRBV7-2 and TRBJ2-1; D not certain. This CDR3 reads CASSLETGYNEQFF. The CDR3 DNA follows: TGTGCCAGCAGCTTGGAGACGGGTTACAATGAGCAGTTCTTC.